This TCR beta chain was captured by sequencing in a study of shared clonotypes between healthy human individuals. Study-wide results and caveats: Depth was large, yet rarefaction showed that sorted-subset sequencing was incomplete.

Germline V CDR1 and CDR2: SGDLS, YYNGEE. Trimming shortened V by 0 bases and J by 0 bases, and 4 bases separated the two germline ends. This CDR3 contains 14 residues. CD45RO-negative cells were positively selected for CCR7, leaving out terminally differentiated effector memory CD45RA+ cells. There are a few counts of this clone. What it binds is unknown. This CDR3 is also generated by other DNA sequences in the sample. Method: immunoSEQ multiplex PCR; TCRdb's copy keeps in-frame clones and lacks some. Of about 2,100,000 clones listed, 85% to 95% are singletons. The genes are TRBV9 and TRBJ1-5; D is undetermined. Sequencing was done on a sample of naive CD8+ T cells from PBMCs. The clonotype was recovered from a man aged 18 to 29 in good health. Some clones in this sample may be carry-over from other donors' samples. This chain's CDR3 is CASSVGNSNQPQHF. The DNA of the CDR3 is TGTGCCAGCAGCGTAGGAAATAGCAATCAGCCCCAGCATTTT.